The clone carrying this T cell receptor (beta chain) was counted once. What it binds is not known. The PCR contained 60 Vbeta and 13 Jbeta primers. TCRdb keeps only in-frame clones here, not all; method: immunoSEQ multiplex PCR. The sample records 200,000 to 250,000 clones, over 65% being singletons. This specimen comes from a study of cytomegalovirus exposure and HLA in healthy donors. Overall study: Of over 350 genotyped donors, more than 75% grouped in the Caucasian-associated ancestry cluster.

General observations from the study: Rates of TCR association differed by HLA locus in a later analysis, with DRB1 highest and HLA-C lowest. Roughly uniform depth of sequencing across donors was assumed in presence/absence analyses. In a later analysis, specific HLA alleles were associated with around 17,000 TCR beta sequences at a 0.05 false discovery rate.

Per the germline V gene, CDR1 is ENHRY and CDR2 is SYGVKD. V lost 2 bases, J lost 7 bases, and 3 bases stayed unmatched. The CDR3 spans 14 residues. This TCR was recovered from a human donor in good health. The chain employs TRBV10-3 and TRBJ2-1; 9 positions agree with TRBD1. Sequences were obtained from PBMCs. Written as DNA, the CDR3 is TGTGCCATCAGTGAGGGACAGGGGTTGAATGAGCAGTTCTTC. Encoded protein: CAISEGQGLNEQFF.